Listed here are 6 T cell receptor beta chains from one sample, sequenced in a study of T-cell memory formation after mild COVID-19. TCRdb fed the 5' RACE reads into MiXCR, producing one record per CDR3 protein. This repertoire shows about 350,000 distinct CDR3 sequences, roughly an eighth found once; its top ten account for about a fifth. The sequenced material came from PBMCs or a T cell subset sorted from them (not recorded which). The receptors were gathered from a man between 18 and 35 years old who had mild COVID-19 (a few samples of this study predate the infection). Cell type and time point are not known.

The chain carries TRBV11-2 and TRBJ2-1; D is unresolved. Germline assignment: CDR1 SGHAT and CDR2 FQNNGV. This CDR3 has 16 residues. The V and J ends lost 1 base and 5 bases respectively, with 15 bases between them. In nucleotides, the CDR3 is TGTGCCAGCAGCTTAGCCGGAAGCCCCGCGAACAATGAGCAGTTCTTC. Residues: CASSLAGSPANNEQFF. The entire variable domain, with the rest obtained from reference TRBV11-2 and TRBJ2-1, is as follows: EAGVAQSPRYKIIEKRQSVAFWCNPISGHATLYWYQQILGQGPKLLIQFQNNGVVDDSQLPKDRFSAERLKGVDSTLKIQPAKLEDSAVYLCASSLAGSPANNEQFFGPGTRLTVL.

The table lists this clonotype with a few counts. The V gene is TRBV24-1, the J gene TRBJ2-3; the match to TRBD1 covers 8 bases. Germline V gene lookup returns CDR1 KGHDR and CDR2 SFDVKD. The CDR3 runs 15 residues. V shed 4 bases and J 3 bases; nucleotides not matched to a gene: 5. CDR3 nucleotides: TGTGCCACCAGTGAACGGACAGGGCTGACAGATACGCAGTATTTT. Amino acid sequence: CATSERTGLTDTQYF.

This clonotype was seen a few times. The genes are TRBV7-9 and TRBJ1-1; D is perhaps TRBD1 (5 bases). This CDR3 region has 14 residues. Germline V gene lookup returns CDR1 SEHNR and CDR2 FQNEAQ (reference sequence). V lost 8 bases and J 4 bases, leaving 17 bases between the germline ends. In DNA form, the CDR3 reads TGTGCCAGCGAGGGAGGTGCCGGGGGCACTGAAGCTTTCTTT. It is translated as CASEGGAGGTEAFF.

The rearrangement links TRBV15 to TRBJ1-2; the match to TRBD1 covers 7 bases. V lost 8 bases to trimming and J lost 4 bases; unmatched junction nucleotides: 7. The germline V gene has CDR1 LNHNV and CDR2 YYDKDF (reference sequence). This CDR3 is 13 amino acids long. CDR3 in DNA: TGTGCCACCGCGAAAAGGGACAGCTATGGCTACACCTTC. Protein sequence: CATAKRDSYGYTF. The full variable domain, with the rest looked up from reference TRBV15 and TRBJ1-2, is DAMVIQNPRYQVTQFGKPVTLSCSQTLNHNVMYWYQQKSSQAPKLLFHYYDKDFNNEADTPDNFQSRRPNTSFCFLDIRSPGLGDTAMYLCATAKRDSYGYTFGSGTRLTVV.

The chain is built from TRBV20-1 and TRBJ1-1; D call uncertain. The length of the CDR3 is 13 residues. Germline V gene data show CDR1 as DFQATT and CDR2 as SNEGSKA (reference sequence). Between the trimmed V and J ends, which lost 8 bases and 3 bases, there was a span of 16 bases. The CDR3 nucleotides are TGCAGTCCTCGTGGGAGCGGCGACACTGAAGCTTTCTTT. It yields the protein CSPRGSGDTEAFF.

This chain uses TRBV10-2 with TRBJ2-5; a weak D match, TRBD2 (7 bases). Germline CDR1 WSHSY, CDR2 SAAADI. The CDR3 has 14 amino acids. V gave up 11 bases and J gave up 5 bases, with 21 bases separating them. As DNA, the CDR3 is TGCGCCGCAGCATGGGCGGGGGCAGAGGAGACCCAGTACTTC. Translation gives CAAAWAGAEETQYF.